What follows is one T cell receptor beta chain and its context. Ten or more counts support this clonotype. Its antigen remains unidentified. Base qualities are not provided; no much larger clone lies one nucleotide away. From its cysteine to its phenylalanine, the CDR3 spans 15 amino acids. The retained sequence is limited to the CDR3, 45 bases, with the frame set at the first base. CDR1 and CDR2 (SGHAT, FQDESV) derive from the germline V gene (reference sequence). The junction carries 13 bases between V and J, which are trimmed by 3 bases and 2 bases respectively. All donors were healthy Caucasians. The researchers also sequenced three unrelated adults who were not twins: a male aged 18 to 29, a male aged 50 to 60, and a female aged 50 to 60. Miltenyi CD45RO+ enrichment and human naive T-cell isolation kits were used to isolate memory (CD45RO+) and naive T cells from PBMC. The sample belongs to a study of identical twins (dated by TCRdb to the mid-2010s). With respect to the entire study: To test whether fetal clonotypes persist, the study used deep sequencing on TCR alpha and beta repertoires from monozygotic twins, unrelated adults of various ages, and cord blood. To rule out contamination, the twin experiments were replicated at different times with different library preparation protocols. Broad study findings and their caveats: Abundant cord blood beta clonotypes carried fewer insertions; young adult naive repertoires showed a weaker similar trend, while memory repertoires showed none. Zero-insertion analyses could be partly confounded by invariant T cells such as MAIT and iNKT, though diverse VJ usage argued against such confounding for most clonotypes. In monozygotic twins, recombination models systematically underestimated out-of-frame TCR alpha sharing, but the models matched the sharing seen between unrelated individuals. Because the same donors could not be followed over many years, the conclusions relied on cross-sectional statistical analysis. Compared with coincidental sharing between unrelated individuals, out-of-frame TCR alpha sequences shared between twins had an excess of sequences with low generation probability. A weaker excess of twin sharing was found in beta out-of-frame sequences because the signal-to-noise ratio was lowered by fewer shared sequences.

The library was produced with 5' RACE. For sequencing, an Illumina HiSeq 2000 was employed. Template switching introduced a universal primer binding site; the final cDNA contained a unique molecular identifier, enabling accurate counting of TCR cDNA molecules. First-strand cDNA for TCR alpha and beta chains was synthesized from specific primers in the conserved constant-segment region. To control for contamination, each cDNA library was double barcoded with a SMART-Mk sample barcode plus Illumina barcodes. TruSeq adapter sequences along with Illumina sample barcodes were introduced in two successive PCR steps. The TCR alpha and beta cDNA libraries were sequenced on the Illumina HiSeq platform using custom primers. The paper's data handling went like this. MiGEC processed the raw reads to extract unique molecular identifiers, while MiXCR was used to determine the CDR3 positions. For each individual, recombination models were inferred using an EM algorithm with the repgenHMM and IGoR tools. Shared clonotypes were analyzed with the tcR package in R, and sharing was normalized by the product of cloneset sizes. Out-of-frame nonproductive sequences were analyzed to study raw recombination free of thymic and clonal selection effects. TCRdb cleaned the public reads at Q25 with fastp, built clones with MiXCR and kept in-frame beta chains. CDR3 protein duplicates are merged, each entry listing the most common genes and DNA. These V and J calls are TCRdb output, not the study's own analysis. This sample comprises more than 350,000 distinct CDR3 sequences, about 10% of them detected only once. In total, the top ten clones hold around 8.6% of the sample.

The specimen sequenced was naive T cells sorted from blood. The cell subset or site label, as the study defines it: cells isolated with a human naive T-cell isolation kit. The source is a woman in her fifties or sixties in good health. Here the chain combines TRBV11-1 and TRBJ1-2; the D gene is possibly TRBD1, with 6 bases matching. The DNA reads as follows: TGTGCCAGCAGCTTTGATCCGACAGGAAACTATGGCTACACCTTC. Translated, it gives CASSFDPTGNYGYTF.